The entry below describes one T cell receptor (beta chain). With a J-beta primer mix and a sample-barcoded 5' primer, a second PCR ran about 7 to 11 cycles. TCRdb fed the 5' RACE reads into MiXCR, producing one record per CDR3 protein. Here the sample spans approximately 800,000 distinct CDR3 sequences, roughly 50% being singletons. The sample belongs to a study of blood T cells in healthy people across ages. After removal of 4 bases from V and 0 bases from J, the junction contained 2 bases not matched to a gene. This CDR3 is built from 14 residues. CDR1 and CDR2 from the germline V gene are LGHDT and YNNKEL (reference sequence).

This TCR derives from a man aged 40-49 years in good health. The chain joins TRBV3-1 to TRBJ2-7, with 8 bases that match TRBD2. The material sequenced was blood. This chain's CDR3 is CASSRTSPSYEQYF. Here the CDR3 DNA reads TGTGCCAGCAGCCGGACTAGCCCCTCCTACGAGCAGTACTTC.